This TCR beta chain was retrieved from a study of blood T cell repertoires in COVID-19. Study information: Samples taken during acute and convalescent COVID-19 were collected in the United States, Italy and Spain. T cells, B-cell-depleted T cells, or PBMCs provided the cDNA or gDNA that served as material.

Per the authors' pipeline: Amplification with reference gene primers provided the estimates of nucleated cell counts. Some clones are missing from TCRdb's copy, which holds only in-frame ones; the method was immunoSEQ multiplex PCR. V and J calls and clone size are those listed in that table; D and trimming were worked out from the DNA. This sample yields 90,000 to 150,000 clones, of which roughly 90% are seen a single time; approximately 8% belongs to the top ten. Germline lookup yields CDR1 SGHRS and CDR2 YFSETQ. The V end lost 0 bases, the J end lost 13 bases, and 11 bases lay between the germline ends. The CDR3 loop spans 12 amino acids.

This clonotype was obtained from a man between 65 and 85 years old who had recovered from COVID-19. Sample: peripheral blood. This chain uses TRBV5-1 with TRBJ2-1; tentative D call: TRBD2 (5 bases). CDR3 nucleotide sequence: TGCGCCAGCAGCTTGGGCGACCGGGGACAGTTCTTC. Translating gives CASSLGDRGQFF.